Sequencing of this TCR beta chain was carried out in a study of T cell responses to AZD1222 COVID-19 vaccine. Generated by immunoSEQ multiplex PCR, the TCRdb table keeps only in-frame clones and is missing some. The repertoire holds 85,000 to 90,000 clones, with roughly 90% as singletons. Per germline, CDR1 SGHRS and CDR2 YFSETQ. Deletions cut 4 bases from V and 3 bases from J, with 7 bases between. The CDR3 sequence is 13 residues long. Source: peripheral blood, taken on day 0 of AZD1222 vaccination. The sequence was collected from an adult in good health. The V and J genes are TRBV5-1 and TRBJ1-4; D not certain. CDR3 DNA sequence: TGCGCCAGCAGCGGCGGTCCTAATGAAAAACTGTTTTTT. Amino acids: CASSGGPNEKLFF.